This entry is about one T cell receptor beta chain. The antigen is unknown. The record originates from a study of T cell responses to AZD1222 COVID-19 vaccine. Sequenced by immunoSEQ multiplex PCR; TCRdb stores in-frame clones only, minus some. This table holds approximately 220,000 clones, around 93% found once. The CDR3 contains 18 residues. The trim removed 1 base at V and 3 bases at J, leaving 15 bases unmatched. CDR1 is SGHRS and CDR2 is YFSETQ in the germline V gene. Study-level findings and limits: Spike-specific TCR breadth and depth rose after two AZD1222 doses. Baseline serology detected seropositivity in only a handful of AZD1222 recipients. The study sampled repertoires only after the peak T cell response.

The material was peripheral blood, obtained on day 0 of MenACWY control vaccination. The chain has TRBV5-1 and TRBJ1-1; 7 nucleotides align to TRBD1. This TCR was recovered from an adult in good health. The CDR3 is CASSLLGAAGGLYTEAFF. In DNA, the CDR3 is TGCGCCAGCAGCTTGTTGGGGGCGGCAGGGGGTCTGTACACTGAAGCTTTCTTT.